This T cell receptor beta chain is drawn from a study of T cell changes during pregnancy in multiple sclerosis. V shed 5 bases and J shed 5 bases, with 9 bases lying between them. This CDR3 contains 13 residues. From germline, CDR1 is KGHSH and CDR2 LQKENI. The method was immunoSEQ multiplex PCR; TCRdb's version includes in-frame clones alone and lacks a portion of them. The sample consists of tens of thousands of clones, roughly 90% of them appearing once. The receptor was derived from a female donor in good health, enrolled as a control in a pregnancy study. The sample consisted of CD4+ T cells from peripheral blood mononuclear cells, taken after pregnancy. V and J are TRBV18 and TRBJ2-2, with a weak D call TRBD1 (6 bases). The CDR3 DNA follows: TGTGCCAGCTCAGACAGGTCGACCGGGGAGCTGTTTTTT. Translated: CASSDRSTGELFF.